This T cell receptor (beta chain) was documented in a study of T cell responses to AZD1222 COVID-19 vaccine. Note on this clone: Its antigen is still unknown.

Study-wide findings and caveats: Dominant at 160-218 and 743-854, vaccine-associated CD4 TCRs also spanned spike. Two AZD1222 doses significantly raised spike-specific TCR breadth and depth over controls. Mostly white British, mostly female donors; authors suggested clonal diversity may be underestimated.

The CDR3 is 14 residues long. Germline V CDR1 and CDR2: MNHEY, SVGAGI. Trimming took 2 bases from V and 9 from J, leaving 11 bases between them. Sequencing used immunoSEQ multiplex PCR; TCRdb keeps in-frame clones, though not all of them. Of tens of thousands of clones listed, approximately 90% are singletons. This sequence joins TRBV6-5 and TRBJ1-6; D may be TRBD1 (6 bases). The clonotype was recovered from an adult in good health. This material consisted of peripheral blood, taken on day 0 of MenACWY control vaccination. The CDR3 nucleotides are TGTGCCAGCAGTTACCAGGGACAAAGTTCACCCCTCCACTTT. It yields the protein CASSYQGQSSPLHF.